This T cell receptor (beta chain) was retrieved from a study of shared clonotypes between healthy human individuals. Regarding the study as a whole: The sharing of approximately 5.1% of naive CD4 clonotypes was seen across a few donors. Sample collection involved blood only; tissue repertoires are likely different.

This CDR3 contains 13 residues. Germline lookup yields CDR1 MNHEY and CDR2 SVGAGI. Between the trimmed V and J ends, which lost 2 bases and 0 bases, there was a span of 4 bases. Generated by immunoSEQ multiplex PCR, the TCRdb table keeps only in-frame clones and is missing some. This table holds around 1.5 million clones, roughly 98% found once. Concerning this clone: Its target is not known.

This receptor was taken from a man in his thirties or forties in good health. The J gene is TRBJ1-1, the V gene TRBV6-5; D remains ambiguous. The sequencing input was naive CD4+ T cells sorted from blood. As to subset: CD45RA+ positively selected. DNA for the CDR3: TGTGCCAGCAGTTACACCTTGAACACTGAAGCTTTCTTT. Protein: CASSYTLNTEAFF.